The clone carrying this T cell receptor (beta chain) was seen at least ten times. Deletions cut 5 bases from V and 1 base from J, with 17 bases between. The germline V gene encodes CDR1 SEHNR and CDR2 FQNEAQ (reference sequence). This CDR3 spans 16 amino acids. This sample is part of a study of CD8+CD57+ T cells in acquired aplastic anemia. It was genomic DNA that served as the template for profiling TCR beta VDJ and CDR3. One entry per CDR3 protein results from TCRdb running MiXCR on the reads. The repertoire holds just over 400,000 distinct CDR3 sequences, with roughly 64% as singletons. The sample was sorted CD4+, CD8+, or CD8+CD57+ T cells (not recorded which) from PBMCs. This sequence was found in a human donor in good health, serving as a control. The rearrangement joins TRBV7-9 to TRBJ1-1, with D hard to call. The CDR3, as DNA: TGTGCCAGCAGCCCTCCGGGTCGCCGGGAGAACACTGAAGCTTTCTTT. As protein: CASSPPGRRENTEAFF.